This TCR beta chain was recorded in a study of T cells in Graves' hyperthyroidism and ophthalmopathy. V was pared by 0 bases and J by 3 bases, with 3 bases of the junction left unmatched. The CDR3 has 17 amino acids. CDR1 and CDR2 from the germline V gene are MGHRA and YSYEKL. This clonotype has a handful of counts. Ophthalmopathy in the patients scored at least 3 on Clinical Activity Score and at least 4 on NOSPECS grade, lasting under 3 months. There were TCR beta CDR3 regions amplified from RNA transcripts. The HTBI primer set was used in a first-round RT-PCR of the TCR CDR3. MiXCR, applied by TCRdb to the multiplex PCR reads, yields one record per CDR3 protein. The sample holds roughly 530,000 distinct CDR3 sequences, under 20% seen once.

This TCR was recovered from a woman under 30 with Graves' ophthalmopathy. What was sequenced was blood. The rearrangement joins TRBV4-1 to TRBJ1-5, with 12 bases fitting TRBD1. This chain's CDR3 is CASSQEGQGATNQPQHF. As DNA, the CDR3 is TGCGCCAGCAGCCAAGAGGGACAGGGGGCCACCAATCAGCCCCAGCATTTT.